These T cell receptor beta chains were read from a single sample in a study of shared clonotypes between healthy human individuals. The table came from immunoSEQ multiplex PCR; TCRdb's copy has only in-frame clones and leaves some out. Among about 1.4 million clones listed, roughly 96% were seen once. The sample was naive CD4+ T cells sorted from blood. Receptor source: a man aged 25-40 years in good health. Both conserved end residues are part of each CDR3. A D gene is named only where the DNA matches it firmly. For some rows the clone size is stated as once, few or many, or as a class when expanded; others skip it.

clone_size: .
v_call: TRBV18
j_call: TRBJ2-1
cdr3_length: 12
d_call: .
cdr3_aa: CASSSTENEQFF

clone_size: .
v_call: TRBV15
j_call: TRBJ2-5
cdr3_length: 13
d_call: .
cdr3_aa: CATSTTRGGTQYF

clone_size: .
v_call: TRBV19
j_call: TRBJ1-1
cdr3_length: 14
d_call: .
cdr3_aa: CASSMRHMNTEAFF

clone_size: .
v_call: TRBV18
j_call: TRBJ1-5
cdr3_length: 13
d_call: .
cdr3_aa: CASSPDSEQPQHF

clone_size: .
v_call: TRBV5-1
j_call: TRBJ2-1
cdr3_length: 13
d_call: .
cdr3_aa: CASNGLTDNEQFF

clone_size: .
v_call: TRBV28
j_call: TRBJ2-3
cdr3_length: 15
d_call: TRBD2
cdr3_aa: CASSLGGRGTDTQYF

clone_size: .
v_call: TRBV10-3
j_call: TRBJ2-1
cdr3_length: 15
d_call: TRBD2
cdr3_aa: CAISVTSGTYNEQFF

clone_size: .
v_call: TRBV7-9
j_call: TRBJ1-2
cdr3_length: 13
d_call: TRBD1
cdr3_aa: CASSSGQDYGYTF

clone_size: .
v_call: TRBV4-1
j_call: TRBJ2-7
cdr3_length: 13
d_call: .
cdr3_aa: CASSQGHTLEQYF

clone_size: .
v_call: TRBV11-2
j_call: TRBJ1-2
cdr3_length: 12
d_call: .
cdr3_aa: CASSNGAVGYTF

clone_size: .
v_call: TRBV18
j_call: TRBJ1-5
cdr3_length: 17
d_call: .
cdr3_aa: CASSPIPRLNSNQPQHF

clone_size: .
v_call: TRBV30
j_call: TRBJ2-2
cdr3_length: 11
d_call: .
cdr3_aa: CAWSRAGELFF

clone_size: .
v_call: TRBV5-1
j_call: TRBJ2-1
cdr3_length: 11
d_call: .
cdr3_aa: CASRLANEQFF

clone_size: .
v_call: TRBV11-3
j_call: TRBJ2-7
cdr3_length: 13
d_call: .
cdr3_aa: CASSSPGHNEQYF

clone_size: .
v_call: TRBV30
j_call: TRBJ1-5
cdr3_length: 15
d_call: .
cdr3_aa: CAWSVLGGSDQPQHF

clone_size: .
v_call: TRBV20-1
j_call: TRBJ2-7
cdr3_length: 11
d_call: .
cdr3_aa: CSARGYNEQYF

clone_size: .
v_call: TRBV5-1
j_call: TRBJ2-6
cdr3_length: 16
d_call: TRBD2
cdr3_aa: CASSPSGRSGANVLTF

clone_size: once
v_call: TRBV29-1
j_call: TRBJ1-1
cdr3_length: 12
d_call: .
cdr3_aa: CSVEGGSAEAFF

clone_size: .
v_call: TRBV5-1
j_call: TRBJ2-3
cdr3_length: 18
d_call: TRBD2
cdr3_aa: CASSLVGTSGRAADTQYF

clone_size: .
v_call: TRBV5-1
j_call: TRBJ2-1
cdr3_length: 15
d_call: .
cdr3_aa: CASSLGRSQYNEQFF

clone_size: .
v_call: TRBV7-2
j_call: TRBJ2-3
cdr3_length: 14
d_call: .
cdr3_aa: CASSLVGDTDTQYF

clone_size: .
v_call: TRBV5-6
j_call: TRBJ2-1
cdr3_length: 13
d_call: .
cdr3_aa: CASSLGPYNEQFF

clone_size: .
v_call: TRBV30
j_call: TRBJ2-1
cdr3_length: 11
d_call: .
cdr3_aa: CAWSGGGEQFF

clone_size: .
v_call: TRBV27
j_call: TRBJ2-1
cdr3_length: 14
d_call: .
cdr3_aa: CASSSSTKYNEQFF

clone_size: .
v_call: TRBV11-2
j_call: TRBJ2-5
cdr3_length: 15
d_call: .
cdr3_aa: CASSLAVGDQETQYF

clone_size: .
v_call: TRBV19
j_call: TRBJ2-5
cdr3_length: 17
d_call: TRBD2
cdr3_aa: CASSIKLAGGVGETQYF